One and the same sample provided the 25 T cell receptor beta chains below, sequenced in a study of beta chain features in type 1 diabetes. General study points: Type 1 diabetes patients showed a moderate but significant shortening of TCRB CDR3s in all four CD4+ subsets.

The investigators reverse transcribed all of the isolated RNA, so they sequenced expressed TCRB transcripts. The method was immunoSEQ multiplex PCR; TCRdb's version includes in-frame clones alone and lacks a portion of them. Of roughly 340,000 clones listed, roughly 12% are singletons. These receptors have no identified antigens. Source material: naive CD4+ T cells from blood. Receptors were obtained from a woman under 30 with type 1 diabetes.

This clone was detected a few times. This chain uses TRBV28 with TRBJ2-1; weak D call: TRBD2 (6 bases). V lost 2 bases and J lost 10, with 9 bases in between. Germline V gene lookup returns CDR1 MDHEN and CDR2 SYDVKM. The CDR3 covers 12 residues. CDR3 nucleotide sequence: TGTGCCAGCAGTTTAACGGGAGACGAGCAGTTCTTC. This encodes CASSLTGDEQFF.

This clone was observed a few times. The chain employs TRBV20-1 and TRBJ2-7; D call uncertain. This CDR3 spans 11 amino acids. Looked up from germline, CDR1 is DFQATT and CDR2 is SNEGSKA (reference sequence). The ends were cut back, 0 bases at V and 5 bases at J, with 5 bases in the middle. CDR3 residues: CSARDSDEQYF. As DNA, the CDR3 is TGCAGTGCTAGAGATTCGGACGAGCAGTACTTC.

The rearrangement joins TRBV6-6 to TRBJ1-2, with unresolved D. This CDR3 contains 16 residues. With 2 bases removed from V and 8 bases from J, the gap between germline ends came to 21 bases. Germline V gene data show CDR1 as MNHNY and CDR2 as SVGAGI (reference sequence). Written as DNA, the CDR3 is TGTGCCAGCAGTTACGAAGGATCCGGGGTGATCAACGGCTACACCTTC. Translating gives CASSYEGSGVINGYTF.

The CDR3 sequence is CASSIQAGGLQETQYF. CDR3 nucleotides: TGTGCCAGTAGTATCCAAGCGGGGGGCCTCCAAGAGACCCAGTACTTC. The chain links TRBV19 to TRBJ2-5, with TRBD2 identical over 9 bases. V lost 3 bases, J lost 1 base, and 6 bases stayed unmatched. The CDR3 contains 16 residues. Germline CDR1 and CDR2: LNHDA and SQIVND (reference sequence).

The table lists this clone with a few counts. The chain couples TRBV25-1 to TRBJ1-5; weak D call: TRBD1 (6 bases). Trimming cost V 6 bases and J 5 bases, with 14 bases left between them. Germline assignment: CDR1 MGHDK and CDR2 SYGVNS. CDR3 length equals 14 residues. CDR3 DNA: TGTGCCAGCAGCCCGTCCAGGGGACATCAGCCCCAGCATTTT. Translated: CASSPSRGHQPQHF.

The chain carries TRBV7-2 and TRBJ1-2; tentatively, D is TRBD1 (6 bases). Germline CDR1 SGHTA, CDR2 FQGNSA. The CDR3 is 17 residues long. V lost 1 base and J 3 bases, leaving 18 bases between the germline ends. The CDR3 bases are TGTGCCAGCAGCTTAGTCACCGACAGCAGGGGAGACTATGGCTACACCTTC. Amino acid sequence: CASSLVTDSRGDYGYTF.

The chain carries TRBV9 and TRBJ2-7; the match to TRBD1 covers 7 bases. This CDR3 is built from 14 residues. Germline V gene data show CDR1 as SGDLS and CDR2 as YYNGEE. V lost 4 bases to trimming and J lost 1 base; unmatched junction nucleotides: 5. CDR3 nucleotides: TGTGCCAGCAGCCTGGGACAGTTTTCCTACGAGCAGTACTTC. It translates to CASSLGQFSYEQYF. The variable domain in full, completed from reference TRBV9 and TRBJ2-7, reads DSGVTQTPKHLITATGQRVTLRCSPRSGDLSVYWYQQSLDQGLQFLIQYYNGEERAKGNILERFSAQQFPDLHSELNLSSLELGDSALYFCASSLGQFSYEQYFGPGTRLTVT.

This clone turned up a few times. The rearrangement uses TRBV30 and TRBJ2-1; TRBD2 agrees at 13 bases. This CDR3 has 16 amino acids. V lost 1 base, J lost 8 bases, and 8 bases stayed unmatched. Germline-derived CDR1 and CDR2 are GTSNPN and SVGIG (reference sequence). The CDR3 loop is CAWSEPTSGRLDEQFF. Written as DNA, the CDR3 is TGTGCCTGGAGTGAGCCGACTAGCGGGAGGTTGGATGAGCAGTTCTTC.

The count of this clone is one. The chain links TRBV18 to TRBJ1-2, with 7 bases aligning to TRBD1. This CDR3 is 14 amino acids long. V lost 2 bases to trimming and J lost 5 bases; unmatched junction nucleotides: 5. Germline CDR1 is KGHSH and CDR2 is LQKENI. CDR3 protein: CASSPARDSYGYTF. DNA for the CDR3: TGTGCCAGCTCACCAGCGCGGGACAGTTATGGCTACACCTTC. The entire variable domain, with the rest obtained from reference TRBV18 and TRBJ1-2, is as follows: NAGVMQNPRHLVRRRGQEARLRCSPMKGHSHVYWYRQLPEEGLKFMVYLQKENIIDESGMPKERFSAEFPKEGPSILRIQQVVRGDSAAYFCASSPARDSYGYTFGSGTRLTVV.

The rearrangement joins TRBV15 to TRBJ2-3, with 9 bases identical to TRBD2. With V trimmed by 3 bases and J by 5 bases, 6 bases remained unmatched. The CDR3 runs to 15 residues. In germline, CDR1 is LNHNV, CDR2 YYDKDF (reference sequence). CDR3: CATSSSLAGIDTQYF. CDR3 DNA: TGTGCCACCAGCAGCTCGCTAGCGGGAATAGATACGCAGTATTTT.

The genes are TRBV28 and TRBJ1-1; 7 bases are a match to TRBD1. CDR3 length equals 17 residues. Germline assignment: CDR1 MDHEN and CDR2 SYDVKM. Trimming at V came to 5 bases and at J to 4 bases, leaving 16 bases not matched to a gene. The CDR3 coding sequence is TGTGCCAGCAGTACCGGACAGGAGTTATTTTCGGGCACTGAAGCTTTCTTT. Protein product: CASSTGQELFSGTEAFF.

This clone was observed a few times. The V and J genes are TRBV18 and TRBJ2-2, with 8 bases identical to TRBD1. Trimming at V came to 6 bases and at J to 3 bases, leaving 9 bases not matched to a gene. The CDR3 totals 16 residues. CDR1 and CDR2 from the germline V gene are KGHSH and LQKENI. The CDR3 region is CASSTTDRGHTGELFF. The DNA of the CDR3 is TGTGCCAGCTCGACCACAGACAGGGGCCACACCGGGGAGCTGTTTTTT.

This clone turned up a few times. The chain carries TRBV7-9 and TRBJ2-7; D possibly corresponds to TRBD2 (6 bases). This CDR3 has 15 residues. CDR1 and CDR2 (germline): SEHNR, FQNEAQ (reference sequence). V was clipped by 0 bases and J by 4 bases, with 13 bases between them. The CDR3 DNA follows: TGTGCCAGCAGCTTAGCGGGACTCCCTGGGTACGAGCAGTACTTC. Protein sequence: CASSLAGLPGYEQYF.

The chain employs TRBV11-2 and TRBJ2-5; 8 nucleotides match TRBD2. The ends lost 5 bases at V and 2 bases at J; junction bases unmatched: 10. Germline V gene data show CDR1 as SGHAT and CDR2 as FQNNGV. The CDR3 sequence is 16 residues long. This chain's CDR3 is CASSQLSGGWQETQYF. The CDR3 nucleotides read TGTGCCAGCAGCCAATTGAGCGGGGGCTGGCAAGAGACCCAGTACTTC.

The rearrangement uses TRBV27 and TRBJ1-3, with a tentative D call TRBD1 (5 bases). CDR1 and CDR2 from the germline V gene are MNHEY and SMNVEV (reference sequence). The CDR3 loop spans 14 amino acids. With 2 bases removed from V and 1 base from J, the gap between germline ends came to 6 bases. DNA of the CDR3: TGTGCCAGCAGTTTACAGGGTTCTGGAAACACCATATATTTT. It specifies CASSLQGSGNTIYF.

This clone was detected only a few times. The genes are TRBV12-5 and TRBJ2-7, with a tentative D call TRBD1 (5 bases). Germline loops: CDR1 LGHNT, CDR2 FRNRAP. The V end was cut by 4 bases, the J end by 2 bases, with 12 bases between. This CDR3 is 14 amino acids long. CDR3 in DNA: TGTGCTAGTGGTTCCTCTGGCAGGGCCTACGAGCAGTACTTC. Translation: CASGSSGRAYEQYF.

This clone was seen only a few times. V gene TRBV29-1 combines with J gene TRBJ2-5, with D uncertain. V was shortened by 7 bases and J by 5 bases, with 5 bases between the two germline ends. Looked up from germline, CDR1 is SQVTM and CDR2 is ANQGSEA. The length of the CDR3 is 9 residues. DNA for the CDR3: TGCAGCGCCGGGGAGACCCAGTACTTC. It encodes CSAGETQYF.

This clone occurred a few times. The chain uses TRBV28 and TRBJ2-7; 7 bases agree with TRBD2. V trimming: 6 bases; J trimming: 5 bases; junction bases outside the gene matches: 16. The V gene's germline CDR1 is MDHEN and CDR2 SYDVKM. The CDR3 is 16 residues long. The CDR3 region is CASSSREREPPHEQYF. In DNA, the CDR3 is TGTGCCAGCAGCAGTCGTGAGCGGGAACCCCCCCACGAGCAGTACTTC. Full variable domain (rest looked up from reference TRBV28 and TRBJ2-7): DVKVTQSSRYLVKRTGEKVFLECVQDMDHENMFWYRQDPGLGLRLIYFSYDVKMKEKGDIPEGYSVSREKKERFSLILESASTNQTSMYLCASSSREREPPHEQYFGPGTRLTVT.

This clone appeared a few times. Other DNA sequences from this sample encode an identical CDR3 as well. V gene TRBV30 combines with J gene TRBJ1-5; D remains ambiguous. This CDR3 is 14 amino acids long. The ends were cut back, 0 bases at V and 2 bases at J, with 8 bases in the middle. The germline gives CDR1 GTSNPN, CDR2 SVGIG (reference sequence). The CDR3 spells CAWSVQIGNQPQHF. CDR3 sequence (DNA): TGTGCCTGGAGTGTACAGATAGGCAATCAGCCCCAGCATTTT.

This clone has only a few counts. The rearrangement uses TRBV9 and TRBJ1-4, with 9 bases that match TRBD1. The length of the CDR3 is 14 residues. The J segment lost 7 bases and the V segment lost 3 bases, leaving 4 bases of the junction unmatched. The germline CDR1 and CDR2 sequences are SGDLS and YYNGEE. The CDR3 region has the DNA TGTGCCAGCAGCGCGACAGGGGGTAGTGAAAAACTGTTTTTT. It codes for CASSATGGSEKLFF. The full variable domain, rest sourced from reference TRBV9 and TRBJ1-4, is DSGVTQTPKHLITATGQRVTLRCSPRSGDLSVYWYQQSLDQGLQFLIQYYNGEERAKGNILERFSAQQFPDLHSELNLSSLELGDSALYFCASSATGGSEKLFFGSGTQLSVL.

This clone was seen only a few times. The rearrangement links TRBV11-2 to TRBJ1-1; D gene unclear. V was trimmed by 4 bases and J by 1 base, leaving 7 bases between them. The CDR3 is made up of 13 amino acids. Germline-derived CDR1 and CDR2 are SGHAT and FQNNGV. CDR3 DNA sequence: TGTGCCAGCAGCTCGCGACAGAACACTGAAGCTTTCTTT. Its protein is CASSSRQNTEAFF.

The rearrangement joins TRBV4-3 to TRBJ2-7, with no clear D. Trimming removed 0 bases from V and 6 bases from J, with 9 bases in between. Germline values: CDR1 LGHNA, CDR2 YSLEER. CDR3 length: 13 amino acids. The CDR3 bases are TGCGCCAGCAGCCAAGAAACGAGGTCCGAGCAGTACTTC. This sequence encodes CASSQETRSEQYF.

This rearrangement joins TRBV7-8 to TRBJ2-1; TRBD2 agrees at 7 bases. The CDR3 is 14 amino acids. The trim removed 6 bases at V and 8 bases at J, leaving 10 bases unmatched. Germline V gene lookup returns CDR1 SGHVS and CDR2 FQNEAQ. In DNA form, the CDR3 reads TGTGCCAGCAGACCGGGGAGGGTGGCCGATGAGCAGTTCTTC. This translates into CASRPGRVADEQFF.

This clone was counted between two and nine times. V gene TRBV6-6 combines with J gene TRBJ2-7; possible D gene TRBD2, 6 bases. V was pared by 11 bases and J by 6 bases, with 20 bases between. From germline, CDR1 is MNHNY and CDR2 SVGAGI (reference sequence). The CDR3 is made up of 13 amino acids. CDR3 sequence reads: CASLGLRSGEQYF. The CDR3 region has the DNA TGTGCCTCTCTGGGACTCCGCTCCGGCGAGCAGTACTTC.

V gene TRBV19 combines with J gene TRBJ2-1; 7 bases are a match to TRBD1. Germline CDR1 reads LNHDA; CDR2 reads SQIVND (reference sequence). This CDR3 is 14 amino acids long. V shed 6 bases, J shed 10 bases, and the junction held 12 bases outside the gene matches. CDR3 loop: CASSPADRLTEQFF. As DNA, the CDR3 is TGTGCCAGTAGCCCAGCGGACAGGTTAACGGAGCAGTTCTTC.